This T cell receptor beta chain was captured in a study of blood T cell repertoires in COVID-19 (dated by TCRdb to 2020 to 2022). As for the study more broadly: Collaborator samples came from the United States, Italy and Spain and covered acute and convalescent phases of COVID-19. Deeply sampled blood TCRbeta repertoires from subjects exposed to, actively infected with, or recovered from COVID-19 were included in the dataset. The sample metadata nearly always contained a de-identified subject ID, COVID-19 status, age in years and sex. A freely available public database, intended as a resource for researchers studying the immune response to SARS-CoV-2, is where the repertoires were released. The prospective study material was composed of cDNA or gDNA derived from T cells, B-cell-depleted T cells, or PBMCs. Where HLA class I and class II types were available, the types were taken from metadata supplied by the sample provider, not from assay-based typing. The samples were drawn from the first 160 participants of the ongoing ImmuneRACE study and from 950 to 1,500 subjects provided by 6 global collaborators. Paper-wide results and their limitations: The amount of clinical and demographic metadata varied by source and participant and was provided uncurated.

This clone was counted many times. It has no known antigen specificity. Qualities for individual bases were not recorded, and no much larger clone is one base off. The immunoSEQ Assay, a bias-controlled multiplex PCR, was used to amplify TCRbeta CDR3 regions from genomic DNA. The study's processing was this. Nucleated cell counts per sample were estimated from amplification of reference gene primers within the assay. To quantify the absolute abundance of each unique TCRbeta CDR3 rearrangement, sequence reads were collapsed and filtered. For each sample, productive Simpson clonality was calculated as the square root of Simpson's diversity index over productive rearrangements. This is the immuneACCESS table as TCRdb keeps it, with only in-frame sequences that have V and J called. A part of the clones is gone; compared with another copy, unresolved V genes explain less than half, and the rest is unexplained. V and J calls and clone size are copied from that table; D and trimming were computed from the DNA. For this sample the table gives 120,000 to 150,000 clones, of which over 80% were detected only once. In total, the top ten clones hold less than 45% of the sample.

CDR1 is given as KGHSH and CDR2 as LQKENI, both from the germline V gene. From the cysteine through the phenylalanine, the CDR3 covers 16 amino acids. Just CDR3 DNA is preserved here, 48 bases in frame from base 1. For this chain, trimming is 2 bases at the V end and 4 bases at the J end, and the number of junction bases without a gene match is 8. A second Seattle source provided samples from volunteer blood donors who had recovered from COVID-19. Collaborating institutions collected whole blood in K2EDTA tubes following their own protocols. For TCRbeta analysis, collaborators shipped samples as frozen whole blood, isolated PBMCs, or DNA extracted from either of those sample types.

This sequence uses TRBV18 and TRBJ1-2; a stretch of 9 junction bases matches TRBD1. The sequencing sample was made of peripheral blood. The origin of this receptor is a man aged 50 to 60 who had recovered from COVID-19. The nucleotide sequence is TGTGCCAGCTCACCAACAGAAAACAGGGGGCCCTATGGCTACACCTTC. It encodes CASSPTENRGPYGYTF.